This T cell receptor (beta chain) was sequenced in a study of T cell responses to AZD1222 COVID-19 vaccine. At the level of the study: Timing groups of about 4 and about 12 weeks for second doses were pooled.

Study-level findings and limits: Without day 14 samples, only post-peak T cell repertoires were studied. Clonal diversity was possibly underestimated; the donors were predominantly white British and more often female. The study found vaccine-associated CD4 TCRs spanning spike, dominant at 160-218 and 743-854.

The assay was immunoSEQ multiplex PCR, and TCRdb's table has in-frame clones only and misses some. The profile shows approximately 140,000 clones, less than 95% of them singletons. Comment on this clone: Its antigen is not known.

Material: peripheral blood, obtained on day 0 of AZD1222 vaccination. This clonotype was sampled from an adult in good health.

CDR3 sequence: CASGQAGTIEKLFF. The CDR3, as DNA: TGTGCTAGTGGCCAAGCCGGGACGATTGAAAAACTGTTTTTT. The V and J genes are TRBV12-5 and TRBJ1-4; weak D call: TRBD1 (5 bases). CDR1 LGHNT and CDR2 FRNRAP come from the germline V gene. Trimming shortened V by 6 bases and J by 7 bases, and 15 bases separated the two germline ends. This CDR3 contains 14 residues.